This TCR beta chain appears in the sequencing data of a study of blood T cell repertoires in COVID-19. The protocol was immunoSEQ multiplex PCR, while the TCRdb copy is restricted to in-frame clones and leaves out a portion. Seen here are roughly 96,000 clones, over 70% observed once, and the top ten hold about 4.3%. Germline loops: CDR1 SGHNT, CDR2 YYREEE (reference sequence). The ends were cut back, 0 bases at V and 8 bases at J, with 8 bases in the middle. This CDR3 has 12 residues. This TCR came from a man in his 60s with acute or convalescent COVID-19. Sequencing was performed on peripheral blood. V is TRBV5-4 and J is TRBJ1-1; D is perhaps TRBD1 (6 bases). Written as DNA, the CDR3 is TGTGCCAGCAGCTTGGAAGGGGGAGAAGCTTTCTTT. Its protein product is CASSLEGGEAFF.